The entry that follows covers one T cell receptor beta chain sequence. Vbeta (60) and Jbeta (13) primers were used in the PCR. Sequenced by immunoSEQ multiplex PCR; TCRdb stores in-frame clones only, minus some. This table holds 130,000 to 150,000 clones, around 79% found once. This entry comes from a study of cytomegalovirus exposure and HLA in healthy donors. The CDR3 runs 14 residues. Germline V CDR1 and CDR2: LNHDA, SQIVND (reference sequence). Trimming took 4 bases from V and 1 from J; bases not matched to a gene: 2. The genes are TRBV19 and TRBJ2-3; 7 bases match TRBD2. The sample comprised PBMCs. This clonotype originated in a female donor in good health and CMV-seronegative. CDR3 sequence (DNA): TGTGCCAGTAGTACTAGCGGAGGCACAGATACGCAGTATTTT. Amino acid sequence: CASSTSGGTDTQYF.